These T cell receptor beta chains were read from a single sample in a study of blood T cell repertoires in COVID-19. Generated by immunoSEQ multiplex PCR, the TCRdb table keeps only in-frame clones and is missing some. The sample records around 97,000 clones, roughly 82% being singletons. Sequenced material: peripheral blood. The receptors here all came from a human donor in a cohort sampled during active COVID-19. The CDR3 runs from the conserved cysteine through the conserved F or W. A D gene is named only where the DNA matches it firmly. Expanded clones are given a class, and other clones once, few, many or no size at all.

j_call d_call clone_size v_call cdr3_aa cdr3_nt
TRBJ1-2 NA once TRBV3-1/TRBV3-2 CASSQLRGYTF TGTGCCAGCAGCCAACTCCGTGGCTACACCTTC
TRBJ2-2 TRBD2 few TRBV7-2 CASSLGTSGGARTGELFF TGTGCCAGCAGCTTAGGGACTAGCGGGGGGGCGAGGACCGGGGAGCTGTTTTTT
TRBJ2-7 NA NA TRBV5-1 CASSWTPDRNYEQYF TGCGCCAGCAGCTGGACCCCAGACAGGAATTACGAGCAGTACTTC
TRBJ2-2 TRBD1 NA TRBV29-1 CSVFDRGGGGELFF TGCAGCGTTTTCGACAGGGGCGGAGGGGGGGAGCTGTTTTTT
TRBJ2-1 TRBD2 NA TRBV5-4 CASSRSTGGYNEQFF TGTGCCAGCAGCAGATCGACGGGGGGCTACAATGAGCAGTTCTTC
TRBJ1-2 NA once TRBV6-5 CASSYAGVANYGYTF TGTGCCAGCAGTTACGCAGGGGTAGCTAACTATGGCTACACCTTC
TRBJ1-5 TRBD1 NA TRBV3-1/TRBV3-2 CASSQGTGQQPQHF TGTGCCAGCAGCCAGGGGACAGGGCAACAGCCCCAGCATTTT
TRBJ1-1 TRBD1 NA TRBV5-1 CASSLGQGLNTEAFF TGCGCCAGCAGCTTGGGACAGGGGTTGAACACTGAAGCTTTCTTT
TRBJ1-4 TRBD1 NA TRBV11-3 CASSPRTGANEKLFF TGTGCCAGCAGCCCGAGGACAGGGGCGAATGAAAAACTGTTTTTT
TRBJ2-1 TRBD2 NA TRBV3-1/TRBV3-2 CASSLSAGGGNEQFF TGTGCCAGCAGCCTCTCCGCGGGGGGCGGAAATGAGCAGTTCTTC
TRBJ2-2 TRBD1 NA TRBV13 CASSRDSMNTGELFF TGTGCCAGCAGTCGGGACAGCATGAACACCGGGGAGCTGTTTTTT
TRBJ2-7 NA NA TRBV9 CASSVADYRAEQYF TGTGCCAGCAGCGTAGCTGATTACAGGGCCGAGCAGTACTTC
TRBJ2-3 TRBD2 few TRBV6-5 CASTSGGSTDTQYF TGTGCCAGCACTAGCGGGGGCAGCACAGATACGCAGTATTTT
TRBJ1-2 NA NA TRBV4-1 CASSRGRGYTF TGCGCCAGCAGCCGAGGGAGGGGCTACACCTTC
TRBJ1-6 NA NA TRBV5-4 CASSFRLPNSPLHF TGTGCCAGCAGCTTCAGGTTACCTAATTCACCCCTCCACTTT
TRBJ2-7 TRBD2 NA TRBV7-3 CASSPFSGGFQQYF TGTGCCAGCAGTCCATTTAGCGGGGGATTTCAGCAGTACTTC
TRBJ2-1 NA NA TRBV3-1/TRBV3-2 CASSPRARFDNEQFF TGTGCCAGCAGCCCCCGCGCGCGCTTTGACAATGAGCAGTTCTTC
TRBJ2-1 NA NA TRBV5-1 CASSLASSARNEQFF TGCGCCAGCAGCTTGGCCAGTAGCGCGAGAAATGAGCAGTTCTTC
TRBJ2-3 TRBD1 NA TRBV19 CASSNLGQALTDTQYF TGTGCCAGTAGCAACCTGGGACAGGCGCTCACAGATACGCAGTATTTT
TRBJ2-2 TRBD1 NA TRBV4-1 CASSQSKTGGLNTGELFF TGCGCCAGCAGCCAATCTAAAACAGGGGGGTTGAACACCGGGGAGCTGTTTTTT
TRBJ1-4 NA NA TRBV28 CASSRGGPEKLFF TGTGCCAGCAGCCGCGGGGGGCCAGAAAAACTGTTTTTT
TRBJ1-3 NA NA TRBV7-2 CASSLGVSGNTIYF TGTGCCAGCAGCTTAGGAGTATCTGGAAACACCATATATTTT
TRBJ1-2 TRBD1 few TRBV5-1 CASSPDRESYGYTF TGCGCCAGCAGCCCGGACAGGGAAAGCTATGGCTACACCTTC
TRBJ1-2 NA NA TRBV3-1/TRBV3-2 CASSQESSGKVRDGYTF TGTGCCAGCAGCCAAGAAAGCTCAGGGAAGGTTCGGGATGGCTACACCTTC
TRBJ1-1 NA NA TRBV6-5 CASSSRVGGEAFF TGTGCCAGCAGTTCCCGCGTCGGGGGGGAAGCTTTCTTT
TRBJ2-3 NA NA TRBV9 CASSWGGAPDTQYF TGTGCCAGCAGTTGGGGGGGGGCCCCAGATACGCAGTATTTT
TRBJ2-7 TRBD1 NA TRBV29-1 CSARDSIYEQYF TGCAGCGCCAGGGACAGCATCTACGAGCAGTACTTC
TRBJ2-2 NA NA TRBV9 CASSPGTQGSTGELFF TGTGCCAGCAGTCCCGGGACCCAGGGGAGCACCGGGGAGCTGTTTTTT